Presented here are 16 T cell receptor beta chains from one specimen sequenced in a study of T cell responses to AZD1222 COVID-19 vaccine. Using immunoSEQ multiplex PCR, the repertoire was profiled, and TCRdb retains in-frame clones only, with some absent. The repertoire holds around 130,000 clones, with 85% to 95% as singletons. The source material was peripheral blood, sampled on day 0 of AZD1222 vaccination. The receptors were sampled from an adult in good health.

The chain links TRBV2 to TRBJ2-7; 14 nucleotides agree with TRBD2. Per the germline V gene, CDR1 is SNHLY and CDR2 is FYNNEI. V trimming: 6 bases; J trimming: 5 bases; junction bases outside the gene matches: 6. The CDR3 has 15 amino acids. In DNA form, the CDR3 reads TGTGCCAGCAGGGCGGGACTAGCGGGGGAACACGAGCAGTACTTC. Residues: CASRAGLAGEHEQYF.

The CDR3 nucleotides read TGTGCCAGCAGTTTGAGGACAGGGGGAACCTACGAGCAGTACTTC. The encoded protein is CASSLRTGGTYEQYF. The rearrangement links TRBV28 to TRBJ2-7; 10 bases are shared with TRBD1. J gave up 2 bases and V 3 bases, and 4 bases lay outside the gene matches. The CDR3 runs 15 residues. Germline CDR1 reads MDHEN; CDR2 reads SYDVKM.

This rearrangement joins TRBV7-2 to TRBJ1-3; D uncertain. The V end was cut by 1 base, the J end by 2 bases, with 9 bases between. The CDR3 covers 15 residues. Germline-derived CDR1 and CDR2 are SGHTA and FQGNSA. The CDR3 coding sequence is TGTGCCAGCAGCTTAGACTGGAAACCTGGAAACACCATATATTTT. Translation: CASSLDWKPGNTIYF.

This rearrangement joins TRBV4-1 to TRBJ2-3; D gene ambiguous. CDR3 size: 15 residues. CDR1 is MGHRA and CDR2 is YSYEKL in the germline V gene. V lost 1 base and J lost 0, with 8 bases in between. In nucleotides, the CDR3 is TGCGCCAGCAGCCAAGTTTCTTCTAGCACAGATACGCAGTATTTT. It yields the protein CASSQVSSSTDTQYF.

V usage is TRBV12-3 or TRBV12-4 and J usage is TRBJ1-1, with 7 positions matching TRBD1. J was trimmed by 10 bases and V by 6 bases; bases with no gene match: 8. The CDR3 spans 12 residues. The CDR3, as DNA: TGTGCCAGCAGCAAACAGGGGTTAGGAGCTTTCTTT. It translates to CASSKQGLGAFF.

This sequence joins TRBV11-2 and TRBJ1-2; no firm D call. The V gene's germline CDR1 is SGHAT and CDR2 FQNNGV. There are 15 residues in the CDR3. Trimming took off 5 bases at V and 0 bases at J, with 13 bases between the two ends. The CDR3 DNA is TGTGCCAGCAGCACCCGCCTAAAAGCTAACTATGGCTACACCTTC. This encodes CASSTRLKANYGYTF.

The chain couples TRBV3-1 (or the pseudogene TRBV3-2) to TRBJ1-1, with a tentative D call TRBD1 (5 bases). The CDR3 loop spans 14 amino acids. CDR1 is LGHDT, CDR2 YNNKEL, per germline (reference sequence). The V end lost 0 bases, the J end lost 4 bases, and 9 bases lay between the germline ends. The CDR3 reads CASSQEVGGTEAFF. CDR3 nucleotides: TGTGCCAGCAGCCAAGAGGTCGGGGGCACTGAAGCTTTCTTT.

The gene calls are TRBV2 and TRBJ1-5; TRBD1 aligns across 7 bases. V gave up 6 bases and J gave up 0 bases; unmatched junction bases: 8. The length of the CDR3 is 16 residues. From germline, CDR1 is SNHLY and CDR2 FYNNEI. CDR3 DNA: TGTGCCAGCAGCTTGACAGGGCCTATTAGCAATCAGCCCCAGCATTTT. This codes for CASSLTGPISNQPQHF.

The rearrangement links TRBV12-3 or TRBV12-4 to TRBJ1-4; a weak D match, TRBD1 (6 bases). Between the trimmed V and J ends, which lost 6 bases and 7 bases, there was a span of 12 bases. CDR3 length: 13 residues. The CDR3 reads CASRPNRAEKLFF. The DNA for the CDR3 is TGTGCCAGCAGGCCTAACAGGGCTGAAAAACTGTTTTTT.

The sample holds one count of this clone. The genes are TRBV9 and TRBJ1-2; D is unresolved. Trimming took off 4 bases at V and 6 bases at J, with 16 bases between the two ends. CDR3 size: 14 residues. Per the germline V gene, CDR1 is SGDLS and CDR2 is YYNGEE. CDR3 loop: CASSPGSPDDGYTF. The CDR3 nucleotides are TGTGCCAGCAGCCCCGGGTCGCCAGATGATGGCTACACCTTC.

The V call is TRBV5-1, the J call TRBJ1-3, with a tentative D call TRBD1 (6 bases). Germline V gives CDR1 SGHRS, CDR2 YFSETQ. The V gene lost 0 bases and the J gene lost 4 bases, with 14 bases spanning the gap. The CDR3 consists of 16 residues. CDR3 nucleotide sequence: TGCGCCAGCAGCTTGGCTGGACAGACCTTCGGAAACACCATATATTTT. It codes for CASSLAGQTFGNTIYF.

The chain combines TRBV5-4 with TRBJ1-5; D gene ambiguous. The CDR3 spans 16 residues. The germline V gene encodes CDR1 SGHNT and CDR2 YYREEE (reference sequence). V was shortened by 0 bases and J by 0 bases, with 10 bases between the two germline ends. This CDR3 reads CASSLGGPDSNQPQHF. The CDR3 bases are TGTGCCAGCAGCTTGGGCGGCCCCGATAGCAATCAGCCCCAGCATTTT. Drawing the rest from reference TRBV5-4 and TRBJ1-5, the complete variable domain is ETGVTQSPTHLIKTRGQQVTLRCSSQSGHNTVSWYQQALGQGPQFIFQYYREEENGRGNFPPRFSGLQFPNYSSELNVNALELDDSALYLCASSLGGPDSNQPQHFGDGTRLSIL.

The chain couples TRBV5-6 to TRBJ2-6; 8 bases are a match to TRBD1. V dropped 1 base and J dropped 1; count of bases not matched to a gene: 1. Germline assignment: CDR1 SGHDT and CDR2 YYEEEE. The CDR3 consists of 16 residues. The CDR3 reads CASSLTGGSGANVLTF. In DNA, the CDR3 is TGTGCCAGCAGCTTGACAGGGGGTTCTGGGGCCAACGTCCTGACTTTC. Full variable domain (missing parts from reference TRBV5-6 and TRBJ2-6): DAGVTQSPTHLIKTRGQQVTLRCSPKSGHDTVSWYQQALGQGPQFIFQYYEEEERQRGNFPDRFSGHQFPNYSSELNVNALLLGDSALYLCASSLTGGSGANVLTFGAGSRLTVL.

The chain joins TRBV19 to TRBJ1-5; 9 positions agree with TRBD1. The CDR3 spans 15 residues. Germline V gene lookup returns CDR1 LNHDA and CDR2 SQIVND (reference sequence). J gave up 6 bases and V 3 bases, and 6 bases lay outside the gene matches. CDR3 nucleotides: TGTGCCAGTAGTATTACAGGGGGCGGAGGTCAGCCCCAGCATTTT. Its translation is CASSITGGGGQPQHF.

The chain employs TRBV4-2 and TRBJ1-2; D possibly corresponds to TRBD1 (5 bases). Trimming took off 1 base at V and 0 bases at J, with 6 bases between the two ends. This CDR3 region has 14 residues. Germline-derived CDR1 and CDR2 are LGHNA and YNFKEQ. This chain's CDR3 is CASSQGQPNYGYTF. The CDR3 DNA reads as TGTGCCAGCAGCCAAGGACAGCCTAACTATGGCTACACCTTC.

The chain uses TRBV15 and TRBJ1-2; D may be TRBD1 (5 bases). V was trimmed by 0 bases and J by 6 bases, leaving 14 bases between them. The CDR3 sequence is 15 residues long. CDR1 is LNHNV and CDR2 is YYDKDF in the germline V gene (reference sequence). This CDR3 reads CATSRDLSGANGYTF. For the CDR3, the DNA is TGTGCCACCAGCAGAGATCTCTCTGGGGCTAATGGCTACACCTTC.